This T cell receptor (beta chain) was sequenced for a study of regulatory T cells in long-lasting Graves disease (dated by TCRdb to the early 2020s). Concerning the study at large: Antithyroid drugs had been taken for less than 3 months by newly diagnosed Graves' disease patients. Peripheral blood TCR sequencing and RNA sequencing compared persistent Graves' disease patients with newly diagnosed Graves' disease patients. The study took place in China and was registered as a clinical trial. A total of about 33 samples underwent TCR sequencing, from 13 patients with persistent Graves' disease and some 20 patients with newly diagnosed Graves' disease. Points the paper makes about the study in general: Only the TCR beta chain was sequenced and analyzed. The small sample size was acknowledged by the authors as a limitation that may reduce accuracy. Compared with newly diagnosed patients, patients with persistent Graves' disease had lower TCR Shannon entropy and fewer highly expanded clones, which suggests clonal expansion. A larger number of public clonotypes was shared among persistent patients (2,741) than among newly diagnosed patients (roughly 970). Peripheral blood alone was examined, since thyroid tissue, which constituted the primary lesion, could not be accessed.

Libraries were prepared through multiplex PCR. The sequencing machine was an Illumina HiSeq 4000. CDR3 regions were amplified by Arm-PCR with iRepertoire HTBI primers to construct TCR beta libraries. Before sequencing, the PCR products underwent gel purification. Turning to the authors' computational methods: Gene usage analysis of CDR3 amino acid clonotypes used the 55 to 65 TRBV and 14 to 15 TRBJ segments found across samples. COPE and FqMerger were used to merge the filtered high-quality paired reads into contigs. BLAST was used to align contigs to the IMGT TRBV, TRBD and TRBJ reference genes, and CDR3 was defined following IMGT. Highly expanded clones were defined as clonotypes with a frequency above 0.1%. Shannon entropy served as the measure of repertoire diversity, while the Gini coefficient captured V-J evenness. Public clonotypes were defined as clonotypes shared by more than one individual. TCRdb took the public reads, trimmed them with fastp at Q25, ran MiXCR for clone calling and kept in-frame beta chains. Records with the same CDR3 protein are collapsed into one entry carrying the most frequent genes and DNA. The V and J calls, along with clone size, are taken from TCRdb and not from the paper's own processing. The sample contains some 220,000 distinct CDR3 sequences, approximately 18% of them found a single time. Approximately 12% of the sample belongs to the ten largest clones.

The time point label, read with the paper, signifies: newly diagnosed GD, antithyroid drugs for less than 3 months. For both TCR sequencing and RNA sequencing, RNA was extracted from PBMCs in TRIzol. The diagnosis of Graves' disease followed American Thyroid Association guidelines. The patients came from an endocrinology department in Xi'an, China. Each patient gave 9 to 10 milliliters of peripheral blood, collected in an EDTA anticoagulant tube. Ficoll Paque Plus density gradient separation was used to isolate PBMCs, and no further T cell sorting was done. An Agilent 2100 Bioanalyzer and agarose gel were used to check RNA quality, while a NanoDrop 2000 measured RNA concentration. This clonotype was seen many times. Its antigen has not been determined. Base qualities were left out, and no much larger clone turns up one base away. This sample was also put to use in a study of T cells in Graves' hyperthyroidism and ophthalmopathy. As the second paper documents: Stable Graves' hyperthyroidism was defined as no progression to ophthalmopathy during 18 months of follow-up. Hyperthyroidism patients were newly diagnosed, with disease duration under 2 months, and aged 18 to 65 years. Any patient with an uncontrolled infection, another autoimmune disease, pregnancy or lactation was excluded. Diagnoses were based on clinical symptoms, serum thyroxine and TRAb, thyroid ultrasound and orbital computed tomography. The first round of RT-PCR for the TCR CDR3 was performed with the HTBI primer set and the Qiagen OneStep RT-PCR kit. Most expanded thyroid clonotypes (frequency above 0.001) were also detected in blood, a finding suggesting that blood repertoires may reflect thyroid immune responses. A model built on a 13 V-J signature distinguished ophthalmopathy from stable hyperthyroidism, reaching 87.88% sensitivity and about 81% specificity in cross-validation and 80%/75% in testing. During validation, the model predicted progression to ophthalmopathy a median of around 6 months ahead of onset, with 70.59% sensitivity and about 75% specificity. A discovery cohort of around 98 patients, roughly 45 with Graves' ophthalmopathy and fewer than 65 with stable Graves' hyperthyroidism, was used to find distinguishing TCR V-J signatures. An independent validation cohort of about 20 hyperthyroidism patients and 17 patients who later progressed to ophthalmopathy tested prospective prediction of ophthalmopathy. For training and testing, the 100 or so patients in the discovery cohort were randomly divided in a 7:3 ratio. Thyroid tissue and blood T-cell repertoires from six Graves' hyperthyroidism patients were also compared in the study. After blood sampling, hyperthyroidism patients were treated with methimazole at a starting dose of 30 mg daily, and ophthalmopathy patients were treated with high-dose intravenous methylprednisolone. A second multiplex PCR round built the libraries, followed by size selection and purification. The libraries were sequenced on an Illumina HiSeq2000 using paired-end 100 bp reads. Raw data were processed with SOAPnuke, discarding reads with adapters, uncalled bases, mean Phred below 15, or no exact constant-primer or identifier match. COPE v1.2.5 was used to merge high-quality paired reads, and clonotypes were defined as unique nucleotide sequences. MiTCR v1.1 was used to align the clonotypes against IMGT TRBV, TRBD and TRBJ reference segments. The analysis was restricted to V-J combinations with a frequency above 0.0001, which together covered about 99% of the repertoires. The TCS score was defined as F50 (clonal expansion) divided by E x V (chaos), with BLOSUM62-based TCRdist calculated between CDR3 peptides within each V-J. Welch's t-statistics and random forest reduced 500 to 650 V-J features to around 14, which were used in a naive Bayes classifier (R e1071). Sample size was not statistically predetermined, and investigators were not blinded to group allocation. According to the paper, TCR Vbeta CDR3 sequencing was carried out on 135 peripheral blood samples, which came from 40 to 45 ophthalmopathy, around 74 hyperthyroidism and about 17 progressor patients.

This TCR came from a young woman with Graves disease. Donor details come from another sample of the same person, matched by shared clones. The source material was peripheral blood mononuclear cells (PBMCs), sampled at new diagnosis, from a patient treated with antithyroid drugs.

The DNA reads as follows: TGTGCCACCAGCGCTGAGGAGGGTTGGGCTGAAGCTTTCTTT. Its protein product is CATSAEEGWAEAFF. The sequence joins TRBV15 to TRBJ1-1; no D gene call is confident. V and J are truncated by 5 bases and 6 bases respectively, leaving an intervening sequence of 16 bases. CDR1 and CDR2 were assigned from the germline V gene (reference sequence) as LNHNV and YYDKDF. Inclusive of the bounding cysteine and phenylalanine, the CDR3 is 14 residues long. Here the CDR3 DNA is all that survives: 42 bases in frame from base 1.